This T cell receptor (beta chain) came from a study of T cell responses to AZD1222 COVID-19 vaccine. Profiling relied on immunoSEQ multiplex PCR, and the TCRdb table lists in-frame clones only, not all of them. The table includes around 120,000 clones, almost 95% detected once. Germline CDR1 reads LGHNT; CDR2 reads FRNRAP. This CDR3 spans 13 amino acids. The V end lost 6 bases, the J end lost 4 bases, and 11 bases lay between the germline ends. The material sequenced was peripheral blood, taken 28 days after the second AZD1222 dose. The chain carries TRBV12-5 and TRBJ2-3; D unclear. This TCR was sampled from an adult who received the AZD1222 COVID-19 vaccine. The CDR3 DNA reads TGTGCTAGTGGCCAGAGTTGGGCAGATACGCAGTATTTT. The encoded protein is CASGQSWADTQYF.